This TCR beta chain was captured by sequencing in a study of shared clonotypes between healthy human individuals. Findings of the study overall: Four donors shared roughly 5% of their naive CD4 clonotypes.

Repertoires were generated with immunoSEQ multiplex PCR, while TCRdb's copy carries only in-frame clones and drops some. The profile shows some 1,100,000 clones, more than 75% of them singletons. The CDR3 has 13 amino acids. CDR1 and CDR2 (germline): SEHNR, FQNEAQ (reference sequence). The V end was cut by 5 bases, the J end by 7 bases, with 12 bases between. About this clone itself: Its specificity is not known.

Division of CD4+ cells produced a CD45RA+ naive subset and a CD45RA-negative memory subset. This receptor was taken from a man aged 18 to 30 in good health. Some clones in this sample may be carry-over from other donors' samples. Sequenced: memory CD4+ T cells from PBMCs. Subset: CD45RA-negative fraction. This chain links TRBV7-9 with TRBJ1-5; D gene unclear. DNA for the CDR3: TGTGCCAGCAGCCGGGAGGCACGACAGCCCCAGCATTTT. The encoded protein is CASSREARQPQHF.